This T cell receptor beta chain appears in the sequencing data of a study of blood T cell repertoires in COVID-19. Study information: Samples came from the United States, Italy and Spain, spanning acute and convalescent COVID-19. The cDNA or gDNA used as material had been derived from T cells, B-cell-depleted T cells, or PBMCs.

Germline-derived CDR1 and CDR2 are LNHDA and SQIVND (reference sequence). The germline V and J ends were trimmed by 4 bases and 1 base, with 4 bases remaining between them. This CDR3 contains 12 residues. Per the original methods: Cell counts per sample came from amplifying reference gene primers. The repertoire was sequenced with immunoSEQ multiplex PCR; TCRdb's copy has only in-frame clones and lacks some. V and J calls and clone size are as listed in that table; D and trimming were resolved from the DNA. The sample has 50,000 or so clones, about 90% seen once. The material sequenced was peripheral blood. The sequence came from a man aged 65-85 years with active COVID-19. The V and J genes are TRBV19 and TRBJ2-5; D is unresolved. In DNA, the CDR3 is TGTGCCAGTAGTACCGTCCAAGAGACCCAGTACTTC. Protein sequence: CASSTVQETQYF. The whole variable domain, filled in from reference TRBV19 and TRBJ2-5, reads DGGITQSPKYLFRKEGQNVTLSCEQNLNHDAMYWYRQDPGQGLRLIYYSQIVNDFQKGDIAEGYSVSREKKESFPLTVTSAQKNPTAFYLCASSTVQETQYFGPGTRLLVL.